Listed below are T cell receptor beta chains from one sample, sequenced in a study of T cell clonotyping in hematopoietic cell transplantation. This table comes from immunoSEQ multiplex PCR, and its TCRdb copy is limited to in-frame clones, with some not included. This table holds around 26,000 clones, roughly 84% found once. The input for sequencing was peripheral blood mononuclear cells, taken before stem cell transplant. These receptors came from a middle-aged man with acute myeloid leukemia. Some clones in this sample may be carry-over from other donors' samples. Each CDR3 is given with its conserved first and last residue. Fields, in order: J gene, V gene, clone size, CDR3 protein. Clone size, where shown, is once, few, many, or a class for clones that have expanded.

J gene: TRBJ1-2; V gene: TRBV20-1; clone size: few; CDR3 protein: CSALEYGYTF
J gene: TRBJ2-1; V gene: TRBV11-2; clone size: -; CDR3 protein: CASSSREQFF
J gene: TRBJ1-2; V gene: TRBV4-1; clone size: -; CDR3 protein: CASSPSGRVVGYTF
J gene: TRBJ2-6; V gene: TRBV9; clone size: -; CDR3 protein: CASSVGAGRLSGANVLTF
J gene: TRBJ2-5; V gene: TRBV19; clone size: -; CDR3 protein: CASRTSLGRETQYF
J gene: TRBJ2-7; V gene: TRBV29-1; clone size: -; CDR3 protein: CSVERGEGYEQYF
J gene: TRBJ1-5; V gene: TRBV21-1; clone size: -; CDR3 protein: CASSTGQGGVGGDGNQPQHF
J gene: TRBJ2-7; V gene: TRBV7-9; clone size: few; CDR3 protein: CASSLEDSKSREQYF
J gene: TRBJ1-1; V gene: TRBV6-5; clone size: -; CDR3 protein: CASSYGGVNTEAFF
J gene: TRBJ2-1; V gene: TRBV7-8; clone size: few; CDR3 protein: CASIKGGGYNEQFF
J gene: TRBJ2-2; V gene: TRBV7-6; clone size: once; CDR3 protein: CASSHSPGQGRTGELFF
J gene: TRBJ2-7; V gene: TRBV28; clone size: -; CDR3 protein: CASSLPRSDLGYEQYF
J gene: TRBJ1-6; V gene: TRBV2; clone size: few; CDR3 protein: CASRADSSYNSPLHF
J gene: TRBJ2-3; V gene: TRBV27; clone size: -; CDR3 protein: CASSFSGAGGDTQYF
J gene: TRBJ2-2; V gene: TRBV30; clone size: few; CDR3 protein: CALEGTGGGTGELFF
J gene: TRBJ2-1; V gene: TRBV6-6; clone size: -; CDR3 protein: CASSYRRENNEQFF
J gene: TRBJ2-7; V gene: TRBV6-6; clone size: -; CDR3 protein: CASTGAYEQYF
J gene: TRBJ2-3; V gene: TRBV7-9; clone size: -; CDR3 protein: CASSWTGSTDTQYF
J gene: TRBJ2-2; V gene: TRBV10-2; clone size: -; CDR3 protein: CASSARGTDTGELFF
J gene: TRBJ2-7; V gene: TRBV5-5; clone size: -; CDR3 protein: CASSLVLAGGRYEQYF
J gene: TRBJ1-1; V gene: TRBV11-3; clone size: -; CDR3 protein: CASSLGLNTEAFF
J gene: TRBJ1-1; V gene: TRBV19; clone size: -; CDR3 protein: CASSIRQIPGDTEAFF
J gene: TRBJ1-4; V gene: TRBV4-3; clone size: -; CDR3 protein: CASSQVTPGSEKLFF
J gene: TRBJ2-1; V gene: TRBV11-2; clone size: -; CDR3 protein: CASSFGQYAAADRNEQFF
J gene: TRBJ2-1; V gene: TRBV11-3; clone size: -; CDR3 protein: CASSLLAGGTHNEQFF
J gene: TRBJ2-1; V gene: TRBV4-1; clone size: -; CDR3 protein: CASSHRTGGLRIGSYNEQFF
J gene: TRBJ1-1; V gene: TRBV4-1; clone size: once; CDR3 protein: CASSQGQGSAEAFF
J gene: TRBJ2-7; V gene: TRBV30; clone size: -; CDR3 protein: CAWGRGNEQYF
J gene: TRBJ2-7; V gene: TRBV27; clone size: -; CDR3 protein: CASSRPNTGSFYEQYF